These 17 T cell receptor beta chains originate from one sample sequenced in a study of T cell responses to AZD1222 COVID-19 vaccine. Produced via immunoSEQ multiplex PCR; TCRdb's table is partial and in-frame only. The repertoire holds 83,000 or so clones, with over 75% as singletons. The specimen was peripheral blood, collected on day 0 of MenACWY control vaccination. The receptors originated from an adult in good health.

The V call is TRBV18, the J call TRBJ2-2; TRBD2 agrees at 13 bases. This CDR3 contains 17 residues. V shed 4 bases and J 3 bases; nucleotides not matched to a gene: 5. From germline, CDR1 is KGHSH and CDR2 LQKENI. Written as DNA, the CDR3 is TGTGCCAGCTCACTAACTAGCGGGAGGGCCCACACCGGGGAGCTGTTTTTT. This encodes CASSLTSGRAHTGELFF.

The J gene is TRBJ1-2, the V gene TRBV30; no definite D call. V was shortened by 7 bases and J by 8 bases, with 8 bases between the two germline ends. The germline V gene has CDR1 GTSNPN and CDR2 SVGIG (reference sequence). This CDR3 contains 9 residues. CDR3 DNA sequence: TGTGCCTCCGAAGGGGGCTACACCTTC. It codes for CASEGGYTF. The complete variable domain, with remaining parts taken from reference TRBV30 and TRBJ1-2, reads SQTIHQWPATLVQPVGSPLSLECTVEGTSNPNLYWYRQAAGRGLQLLFYSVGIGQISSEVPQNLSASRPQDRQFILSSKKLLLSDSGFYLCASEGGYTFGSGTRLTVV.

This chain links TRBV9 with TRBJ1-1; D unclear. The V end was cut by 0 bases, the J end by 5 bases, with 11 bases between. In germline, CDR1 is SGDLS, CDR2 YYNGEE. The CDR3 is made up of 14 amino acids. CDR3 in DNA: TGTGCCAGCAGCGTAGGATGGTCGGAGACTGAAGCTTTCTTT. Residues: CASSVGWSETEAFF.

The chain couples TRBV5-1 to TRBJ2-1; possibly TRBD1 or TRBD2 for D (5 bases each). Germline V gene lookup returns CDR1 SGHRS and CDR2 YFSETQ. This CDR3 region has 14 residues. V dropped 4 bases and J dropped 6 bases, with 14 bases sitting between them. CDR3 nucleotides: TGCGCCAGCAGCGGAAGGACTGGGGGCAATGAGCAGTTCTTC. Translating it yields CASSGRTGGNEQFF.

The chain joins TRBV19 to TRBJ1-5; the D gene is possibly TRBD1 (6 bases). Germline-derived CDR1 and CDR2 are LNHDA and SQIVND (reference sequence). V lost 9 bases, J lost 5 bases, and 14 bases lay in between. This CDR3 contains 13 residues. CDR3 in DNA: TGTGCCAGCCGGCCGCAGGGGCATCAGCCCCAGCATTTT. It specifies CASRPQGHQPQHF.

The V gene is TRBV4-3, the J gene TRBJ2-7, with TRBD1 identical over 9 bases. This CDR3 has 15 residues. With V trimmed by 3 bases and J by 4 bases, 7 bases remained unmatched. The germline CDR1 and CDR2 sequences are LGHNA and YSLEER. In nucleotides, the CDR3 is TGCGCCAGCAGCCACCCGGGACAGGGTCTGTACGAGCAGTACTTC. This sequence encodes CASSHPGQGLYEQYF.

The chain's CDR3 is CASSAGRPMNTEAFF. The CDR3, as DNA: TGTGCCAGCAGTGCCGGACGGCCCATGAACACTGAAGCTTTCTTT. V gene TRBV25-1 combines with J gene TRBJ1-1; D unresolved. This CDR3 region has 15 residues. The germline V and J ends were trimmed by 4 bases and 0 bases, with 12 bases remaining between them. The V gene's germline CDR1 is MGHDK and CDR2 SYGVNS.

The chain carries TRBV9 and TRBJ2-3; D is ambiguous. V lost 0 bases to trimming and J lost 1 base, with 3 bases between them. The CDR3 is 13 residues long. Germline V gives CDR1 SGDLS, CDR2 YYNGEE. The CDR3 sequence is CASSVGRTDTQYF. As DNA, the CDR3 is TGTGCCAGCAGCGTAGGGCGCACAGATACGCAGTATTTT. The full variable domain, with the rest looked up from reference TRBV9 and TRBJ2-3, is DSGVTQTPKHLITATGQRVTLRCSPRSGDLSVYWYQQSLDQGLQFLIQYYNGEERAKGNILERFSAQQFPDLHSELNLSSLELGDSALYFCASSVGRTDTQYFGPGTRLTVL.

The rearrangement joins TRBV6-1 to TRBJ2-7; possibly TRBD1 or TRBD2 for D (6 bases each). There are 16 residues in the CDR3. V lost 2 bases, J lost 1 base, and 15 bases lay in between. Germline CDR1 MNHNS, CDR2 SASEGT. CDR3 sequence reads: CASSEITGAPSYEQYF. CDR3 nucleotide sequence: TGTGCCAGCAGTGAAATCACGGGGGCCCCTTCCTACGAGCAGTACTTC.

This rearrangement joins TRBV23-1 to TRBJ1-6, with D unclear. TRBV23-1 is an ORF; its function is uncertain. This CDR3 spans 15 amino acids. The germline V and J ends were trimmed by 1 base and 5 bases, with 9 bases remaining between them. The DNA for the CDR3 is TGCGCCAGCAGTCAATTCGGAAGGCATAATTCACCCCTCCACTTT. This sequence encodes CASSQFGRHNSPLHF.

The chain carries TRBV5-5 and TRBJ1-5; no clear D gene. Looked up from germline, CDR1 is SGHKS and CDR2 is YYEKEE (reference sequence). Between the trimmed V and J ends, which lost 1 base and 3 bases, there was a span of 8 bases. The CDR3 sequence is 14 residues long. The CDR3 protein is CASSLFGNNQPQHF. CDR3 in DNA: TGTGCCAGCAGCTTGTTTGGGAACAATCAGCCCCAGCATTTT.

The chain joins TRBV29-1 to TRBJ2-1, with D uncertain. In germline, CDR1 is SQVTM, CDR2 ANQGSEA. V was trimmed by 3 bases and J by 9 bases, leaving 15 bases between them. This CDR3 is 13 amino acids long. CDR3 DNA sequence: TGCAGCGTTGATGACTTGCCAGGTGGTGAGCAGTTCTTC. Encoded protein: CSVDDLPGGEQFF.

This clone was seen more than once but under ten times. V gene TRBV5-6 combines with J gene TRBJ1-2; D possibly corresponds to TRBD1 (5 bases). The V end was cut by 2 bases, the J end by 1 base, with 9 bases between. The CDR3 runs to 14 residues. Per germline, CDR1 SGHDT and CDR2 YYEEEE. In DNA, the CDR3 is TGTGCCAGCAGCTTCGCGGGGCGTAACTATGGCTACACCTTC. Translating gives CASSFAGRNYGYTF.

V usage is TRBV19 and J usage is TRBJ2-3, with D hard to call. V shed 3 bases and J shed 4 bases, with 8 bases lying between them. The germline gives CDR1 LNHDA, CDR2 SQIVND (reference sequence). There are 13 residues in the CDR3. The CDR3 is CASSIQEPDTQYF. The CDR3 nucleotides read TGTGCCAGTAGTATTCAGGAACCAGATACGCAGTATTTT.

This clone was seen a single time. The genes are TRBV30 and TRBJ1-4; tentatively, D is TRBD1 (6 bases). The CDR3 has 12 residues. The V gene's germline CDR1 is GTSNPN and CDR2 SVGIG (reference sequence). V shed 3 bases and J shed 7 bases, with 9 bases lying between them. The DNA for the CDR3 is TGTGCCTGGAGAGAGGACAGTGAAAAACTGTTTTTT. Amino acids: CAWREDSEKLFF. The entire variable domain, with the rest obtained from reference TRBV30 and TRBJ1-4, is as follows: SQTIHQWPATLVQPVGSPLSLECTVEGTSNPNLYWYRQAAGRGLQLLFYSVGIGQISSEVPQNLSASRPQDRQFILSSKKLLLSDSGFYLCAWREDSEKLFFGSGTQLSVL.

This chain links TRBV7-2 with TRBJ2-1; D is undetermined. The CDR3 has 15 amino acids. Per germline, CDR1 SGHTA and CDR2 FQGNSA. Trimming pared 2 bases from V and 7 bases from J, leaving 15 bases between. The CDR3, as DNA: TGTGCCAGCAGCTTAAGTTTTCCAGTCGGGAATGAGCAGTTCTTC. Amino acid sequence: CASSLSFPVGNEQFF.

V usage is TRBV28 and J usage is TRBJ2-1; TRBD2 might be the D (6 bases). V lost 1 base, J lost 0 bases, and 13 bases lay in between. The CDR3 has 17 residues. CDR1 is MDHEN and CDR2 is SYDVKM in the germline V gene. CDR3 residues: CASSLSAGTYSYNEQFF. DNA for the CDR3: TGTGCCAGCAGTTTATCTGCGGGGACTTACTCCTACAATGAGCAGTTCTTC. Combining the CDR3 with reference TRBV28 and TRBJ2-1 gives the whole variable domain DVKVTQSSRYLVKRTGEKVFLECVQDMDHENMFWYRQDPGLGLRLIYFSYDVKMKEKGDIPEGYSVSREKKERFSLILESASTNQTSMYLCASSLSAGTYSYNEQFFGPGTRLTVL.